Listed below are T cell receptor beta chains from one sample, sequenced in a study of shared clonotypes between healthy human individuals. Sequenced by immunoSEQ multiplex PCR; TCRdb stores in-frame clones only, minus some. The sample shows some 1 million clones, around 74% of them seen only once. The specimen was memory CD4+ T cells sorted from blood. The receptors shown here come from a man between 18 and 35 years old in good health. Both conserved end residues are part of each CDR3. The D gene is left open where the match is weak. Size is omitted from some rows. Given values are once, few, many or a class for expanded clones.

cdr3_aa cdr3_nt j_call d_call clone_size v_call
CASSSKGARGDGIYF TGTGCCAGCAGCTCAAAGGGGGCCCGGGGGGACGGGATCTACTTC TRBJ2-7 . . TRBV7-9
CASSRQENIQYF TGTGCCAGTAGTAGACAGGAAAACATTCAGTACTTC TRBJ2-4 . few TRBV19
CASSYSPTTYGYTF TGTGCCAGCAGTTACTCGCCCACTACATATGGCTACACCTTC TRBJ1-2 . . TRBV6-5
CASSALWQGILNTEAFF TGTGCCAGCAGCGCCTTGTGGCAGGGAATATTAAACACTGAAGCTTTCTTT TRBJ1-1 . many TRBV2
CATSSVPRPDRGPRNTIYF TGTGCCACCAGCTCAGTACCGCGTCCGGACAGGGGACCTAGAAACACCATATATTTT TRBJ1-3 TRBD1 . TRBV15
CASSQNRVAESTTGELFF TGCGCCAGCAGCCAAAACAGGGTAGCGGAGAGTACCACCGGGGAGCTGTTTTTT TRBJ2-2 . . TRBV4-3
CASGLIGGQGVGTQYF TGTGCTAGTGGTTTGATTGGGGGACAGGGTGTAGGGACCCAGTACTTC TRBJ2-5 TRBD1 . TRBV12-5
CASSPLPGGNTGELFF TGTGCCAGCAGCCCCCTCCCAGGTGGCAACACCGGGGAGCTGTTTTTT TRBJ2-2 . many TRBV7-6
CASSPRLAGDYNEQFF TGTGCCAGCAGCCCTAGACTAGCGGGGGACTACAATGAGCAGTTCTTC TRBJ2-1 TRBD2 . TRBV9
CASRGGYANTGELFF TGTGCCAGTCGGGGGGGTTATGCGAACACCGGGGAGCTGTTTTTT TRBJ2-2 TRBD2 . TRBV6-1
CASSLYRVGSYEQYF TGTGCCAGCAGCTTATACAGGGTCGGCTCCTACGAGCAGTACTTC TRBJ2-7 . few TRBV7-2
CASKRAFYEGVGSEAFF TGTGCCAGCAAGCGGGCCTTCTACGAGGGGGTTGGCTCTGAAGCTTTCTTT TRBJ1-1 . few TRBV5-6
CASTSGTGTEKLFF TGTGCCAGTACCTCCGGGACAGGTACCGAAAAACTGTTTTTT TRBJ1-4 TRBD1 . TRBV19
CAWSIMGAGVGQPQHF TGTGCCTGGAGTATTATGGGGGCAGGGGTCGGACAGCCCCAGCATTTT TRBJ1-5 . few TRBV30
CASSNQNPYEQYF TGTGCCAGTAGTAACCAGAACCCCTACGAGCAGTACTTC TRBJ2-7 . . TRBV19
CASSSSDRVGDQPQHF TGTGCCAGCAGTTCCTCAGACAGGGTAGGCGATCAGCCCCAGCATTTT TRBJ1-5 TRBD1 . TRBV28
CASSWQGDIQYF TGTGCCAGCAGTTGGCAAGGGGACATTCAGTACTTC TRBJ2-4 . once TRBV6-6
CATSRDFAEKLFF TGTGCCACCAGCAGAGATTTTGCGGAAAAACTGTTTTTT TRBJ1-4 . . TRBV15
CASSLRREHSYEQYF TGTGCCAGCAGCTTAAGACGCGAGCACTCCTACGAGCAGTACTTC TRBJ2-7 . . TRBV13
CASSVGSEQYF TGTGCCAGCAGCGTAGGCAGCGAGCAGTACTTC TRBJ2-7 . . TRBV9
CASRYTSMQETQYF TGTGCCAGCAGGTACACGTCTATGCAAGAGACCCAGTACTTC TRBJ2-5 . . TRBV2
CASSLGSTSGVDTQYF TGCGCCAGCAGCTTAGGTAGTACTAGCGGGGTGGATACGCAGTATTTT TRBJ2-3 TRBD2 . TRBV5-1
CASSPGLPPYEQYF TGTGCCAGCAGCCCGGGACTCCCGCCCTACGAGCAGTACTTC TRBJ2-7 . . TRBV14
CASSGLPMNEKLFF TGTGCCAGCAGTGGACTGCCGATGAATGAAAAACTGTTTTTT TRBJ1-4 . . TRBV28